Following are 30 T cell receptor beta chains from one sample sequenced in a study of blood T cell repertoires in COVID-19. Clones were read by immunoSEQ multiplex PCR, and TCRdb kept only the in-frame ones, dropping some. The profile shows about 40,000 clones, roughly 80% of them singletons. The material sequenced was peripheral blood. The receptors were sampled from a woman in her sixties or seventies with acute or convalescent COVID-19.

CDR3 sequence (DNA): TGCGCCAGCAGAACCGATAGCGGTAGCTCCTACAATGAGCAGTTCTTC. This gives the protein CASRTDSGSSYNEQFF. The rearrangement uses TRBV5-1 and TRBJ2-1; TRBD2 is a possible D gene (6 bases). The V gene's germline CDR1 is SGHRS and CDR2 YFSETQ. V was cut by 5 bases and J by 0 bases, with 15 bases left in between. The CDR3 sequence is 16 residues long.

CDR3 region: CASSQEAGAMNTEAFF. As DNA, the CDR3 is TGCGCCAGCAGCCAAGAGGCAGGGGCCATGAACACTGAAGCTTTCTTT. This chain joins TRBV4-1 and TRBJ1-1; D possibly corresponds to TRBD1 (6 bases). This CDR3 region has 16 residues. The germline V gene encodes CDR1 MGHRA and CDR2 YSYEKL. V lost 0 bases, J lost 0 bases, and 11 bases lay in between.

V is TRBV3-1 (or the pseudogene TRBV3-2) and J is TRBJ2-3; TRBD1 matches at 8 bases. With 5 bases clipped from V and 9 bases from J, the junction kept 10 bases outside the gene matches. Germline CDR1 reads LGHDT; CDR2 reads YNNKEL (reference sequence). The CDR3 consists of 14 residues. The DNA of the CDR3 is TGTGCCAGCAGCTCCCGGACAGGGTTAGGCACGCAGTATTTT. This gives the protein CASSSRTGLGTQYF.

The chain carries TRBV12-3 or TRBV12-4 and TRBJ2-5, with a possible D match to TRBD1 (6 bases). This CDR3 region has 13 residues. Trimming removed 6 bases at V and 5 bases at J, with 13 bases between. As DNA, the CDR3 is TGTGCCAGCAGACCGGACAGTAGTGAGACCCAGTACTTC. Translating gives CASRPDSSETQYF.

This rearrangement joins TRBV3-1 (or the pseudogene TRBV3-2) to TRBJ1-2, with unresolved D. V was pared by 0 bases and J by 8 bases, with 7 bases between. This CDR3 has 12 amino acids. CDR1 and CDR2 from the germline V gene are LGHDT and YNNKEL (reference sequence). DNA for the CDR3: TGTGCCAGCAGCCAAGAATCGGTAGGCTACACCTTC. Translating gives CASSQESVGYTF.

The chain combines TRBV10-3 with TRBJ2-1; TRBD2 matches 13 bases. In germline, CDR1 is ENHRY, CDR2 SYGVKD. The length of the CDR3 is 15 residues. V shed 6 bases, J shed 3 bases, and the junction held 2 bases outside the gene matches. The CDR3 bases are TGTGCCATCAGCCGGACTAGCGGGGGCTACAATGAGCAGTTCTTC. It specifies CAISRTSGGYNEQFF.

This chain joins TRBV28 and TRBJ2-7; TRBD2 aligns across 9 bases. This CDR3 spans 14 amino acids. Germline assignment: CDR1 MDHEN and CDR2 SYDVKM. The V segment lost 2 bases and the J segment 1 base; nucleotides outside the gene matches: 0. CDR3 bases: TGTGCCAGCAGTTTACTAGCGGGATCCTACGAGCAGTACTTC. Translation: CASSLLAGSYEQYF.

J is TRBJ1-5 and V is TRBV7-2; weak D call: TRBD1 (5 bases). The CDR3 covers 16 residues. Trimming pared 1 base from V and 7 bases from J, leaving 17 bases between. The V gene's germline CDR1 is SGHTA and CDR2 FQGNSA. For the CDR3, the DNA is TGTGCCAGCAGCTTAGAGAAAGGACTTCGGGGGCAGCCCCAGCATTTT. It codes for CASSLEKGLRGQPQHF. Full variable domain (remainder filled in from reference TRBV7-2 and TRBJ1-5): GAGVSQSPSNKVTEKGKDVELRCDPISGHTALYWYRQSLGQGLEFLIYFQGNSAPDKSGLPSDRFSAERTGGSVSTLTIQRTQQEDSAVYLCASSLEKGLRGQPQHFGDGTRLSIL.

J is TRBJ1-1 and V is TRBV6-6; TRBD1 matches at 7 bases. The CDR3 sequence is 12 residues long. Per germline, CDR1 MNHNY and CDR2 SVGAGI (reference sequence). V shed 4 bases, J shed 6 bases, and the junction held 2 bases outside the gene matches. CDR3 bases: TGTGCCAGCAGTTCAGGACAGGCTGAAGCTTTCTTT. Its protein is CASSSGQAEAFF.

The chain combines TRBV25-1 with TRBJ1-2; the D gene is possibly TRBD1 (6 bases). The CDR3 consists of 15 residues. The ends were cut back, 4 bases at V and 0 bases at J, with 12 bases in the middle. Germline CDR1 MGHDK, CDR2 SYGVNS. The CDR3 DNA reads TGTGCCAGCAGTGCACAGGGTTTGGCTAACTATGGCTACACCTTC. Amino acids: CASSAQGLANYGYTF.

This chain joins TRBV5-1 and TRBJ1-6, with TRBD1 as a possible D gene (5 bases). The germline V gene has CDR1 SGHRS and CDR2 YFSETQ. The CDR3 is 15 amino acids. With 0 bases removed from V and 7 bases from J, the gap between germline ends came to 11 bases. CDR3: CASSLVAGTNSPLHF. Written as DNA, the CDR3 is TGCGCCAGCAGCTTGGTGGCGGGGACCAATTCACCCCTCCACTTT.

CDR3 region: CASSFSLDGELFF. Here the CDR3 DNA reads TGTGCCAGCAGCTTTTCTTTAGACGGGGAGCTGTTTTTT. The V call is TRBV11-1, the J call TRBJ2-2; D is ambiguous. The CDR3 is 13 amino acids. V lost 3 bases and J 7 bases, leaving 9 bases between the germline ends. In germline, CDR1 is SGHAT, CDR2 FQDESV (reference sequence).

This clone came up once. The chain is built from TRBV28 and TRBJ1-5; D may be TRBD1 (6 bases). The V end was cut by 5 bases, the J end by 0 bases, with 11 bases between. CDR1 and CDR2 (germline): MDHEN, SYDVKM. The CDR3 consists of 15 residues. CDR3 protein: CASSGTTNSNQPQHF. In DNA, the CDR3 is TGTGCCAGCAGTGGGACAACTAATAGCAATCAGCCCCAGCATTTT.

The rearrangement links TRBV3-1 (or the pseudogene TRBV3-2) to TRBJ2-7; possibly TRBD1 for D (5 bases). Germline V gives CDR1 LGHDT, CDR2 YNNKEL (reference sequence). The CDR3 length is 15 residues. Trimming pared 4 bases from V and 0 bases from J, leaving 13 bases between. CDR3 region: CASSRAGINSYEQYF. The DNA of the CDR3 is TGTGCCAGCAGCCGGGCAGGGATTAACTCCTACGAGCAGTACTTC.

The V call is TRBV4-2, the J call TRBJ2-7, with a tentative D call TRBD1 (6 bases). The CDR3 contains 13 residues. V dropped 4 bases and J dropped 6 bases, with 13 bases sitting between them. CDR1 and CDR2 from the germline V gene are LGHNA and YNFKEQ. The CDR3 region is CASSPPTGTEQYF. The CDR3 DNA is TGTGCCAGCAGCCCGCCGACAGGCACCGAGCAGTACTTC.

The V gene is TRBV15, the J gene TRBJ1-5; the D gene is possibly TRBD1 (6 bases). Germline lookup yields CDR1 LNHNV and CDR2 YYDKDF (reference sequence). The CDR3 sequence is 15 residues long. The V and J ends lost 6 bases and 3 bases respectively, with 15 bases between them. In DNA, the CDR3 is TGTGCCACCAGATCCGGGACAAAAGACAATCAGCCCCAGCATTTT. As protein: CATRSGTKDNQPQHF. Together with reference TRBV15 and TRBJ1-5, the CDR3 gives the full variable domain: DAMVIQNPRYQVTQFGKPVTLSCSQTLNHNVMYWYQQKSSQAPKLLFHYYDKDFNNEADTPDNFQSRRPNTSFCFLDIRSPGLGDTAMYLCATRSGTKDNQPQHFGDGTRLSIL.

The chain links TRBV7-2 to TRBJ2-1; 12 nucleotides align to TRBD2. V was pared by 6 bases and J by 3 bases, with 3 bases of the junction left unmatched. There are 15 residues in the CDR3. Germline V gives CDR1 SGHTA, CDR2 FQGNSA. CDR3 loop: CASRTLAGGYNEQFF. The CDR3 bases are TGTGCCAGCAGAACACTAGCGGGGGGCTACAATGAGCAGTTCTTC. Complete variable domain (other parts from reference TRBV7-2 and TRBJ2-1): GAGVSQSPSNKVTEKGKDVELRCDPISGHTALYWYRQSLGQGLEFLIYFQGNSAPDKSGLPSDRFSAERTGGSVSTLTIQRTQQEDSAVYLCASRTLAGGYNEQFFGPGTRLTVL.

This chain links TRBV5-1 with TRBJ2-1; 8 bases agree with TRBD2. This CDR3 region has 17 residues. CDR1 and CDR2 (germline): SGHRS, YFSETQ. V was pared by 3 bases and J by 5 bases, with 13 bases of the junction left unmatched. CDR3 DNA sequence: TGCGCCAGCAGCTCCTTAGCGGGGCCGAATCTCCACAATGAGCAGTTCTTC. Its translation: CASSSLAGPNLHNEQFF.

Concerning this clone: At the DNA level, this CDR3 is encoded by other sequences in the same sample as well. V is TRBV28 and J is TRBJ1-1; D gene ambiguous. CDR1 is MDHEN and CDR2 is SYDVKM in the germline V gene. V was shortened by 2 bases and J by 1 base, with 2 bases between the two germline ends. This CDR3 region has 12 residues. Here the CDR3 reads CASSLRNTEAFF. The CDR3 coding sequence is TGTGCCAGCAGTTTACGGAACACTGAAGCTTTCTTT.

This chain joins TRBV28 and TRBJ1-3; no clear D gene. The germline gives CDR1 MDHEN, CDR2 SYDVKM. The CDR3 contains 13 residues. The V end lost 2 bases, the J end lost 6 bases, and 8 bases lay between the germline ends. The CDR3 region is CASSLQVLNTIYF. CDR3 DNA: TGTGCCAGCAGTTTACAGGTTCTAAACACCATATATTTT.

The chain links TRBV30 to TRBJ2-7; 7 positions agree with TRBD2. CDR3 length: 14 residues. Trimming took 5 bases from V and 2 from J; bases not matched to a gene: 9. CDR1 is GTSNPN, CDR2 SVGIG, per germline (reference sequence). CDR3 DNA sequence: TGTGCCTGGCGACCTAGCGGACTTACCTACGAGCAGTACTTC. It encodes CAWRPSGLTYEQYF.

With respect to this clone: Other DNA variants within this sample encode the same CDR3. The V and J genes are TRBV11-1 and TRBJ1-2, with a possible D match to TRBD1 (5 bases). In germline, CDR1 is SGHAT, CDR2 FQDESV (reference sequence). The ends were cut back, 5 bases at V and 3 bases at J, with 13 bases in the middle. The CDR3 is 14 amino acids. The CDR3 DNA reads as TGTGCCAGCAGCCCTTCGGGACTCGACTATGGCTACACCTTC. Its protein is CASSPSGLDYGYTF.

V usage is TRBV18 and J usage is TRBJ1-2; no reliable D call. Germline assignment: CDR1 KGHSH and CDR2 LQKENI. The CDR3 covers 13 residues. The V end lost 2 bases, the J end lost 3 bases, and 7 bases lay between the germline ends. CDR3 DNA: TGTGCCAGCTCACCAGGGGAGCACTATGGCTACACCTTC. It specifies CASSPGEHYGYTF. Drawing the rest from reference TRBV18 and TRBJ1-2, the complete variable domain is NAGVMQNPRHLVRRRGQEARLRCSPMKGHSHVYWYRQLPEEGLKFMVYLQKENIIDESGMPKERFSAEFPKEGPSILRIQQVVRGDSAAYFCASSPGEHYGYTFGSGTRLTVV.

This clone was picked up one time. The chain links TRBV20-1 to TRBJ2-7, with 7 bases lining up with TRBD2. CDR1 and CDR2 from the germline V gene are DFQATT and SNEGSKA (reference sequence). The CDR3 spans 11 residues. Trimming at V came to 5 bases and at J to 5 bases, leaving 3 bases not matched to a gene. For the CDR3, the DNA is TGCAGTGCTTCTAGCGGCCACGAGCAGTACTTC. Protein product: CSASSGHEQYF.

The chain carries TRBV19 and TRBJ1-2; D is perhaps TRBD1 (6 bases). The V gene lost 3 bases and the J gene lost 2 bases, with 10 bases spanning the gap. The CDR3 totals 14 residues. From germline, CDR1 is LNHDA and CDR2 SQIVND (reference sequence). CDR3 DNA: TGTGCCAGTAGTATCCTACAGGGAAACTATGGCTACACCTTC. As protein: CASSILQGNYGYTF.

The CDR3: CASGRDYSTDTQYF. CDR3 DNA sequence: TGTGCTAGTGGCCGGGACTATTCGACAGATACGCAGTATTTT. The V call is TRBV12-5, the J call TRBJ2-3; 7 bases line up with TRBD2. J gave up 3 bases and V 6 bases, and 6 bases lay outside the gene matches. This CDR3 region has 14 residues. The V gene's germline CDR1 is LGHNT and CDR2 FRNRAP.

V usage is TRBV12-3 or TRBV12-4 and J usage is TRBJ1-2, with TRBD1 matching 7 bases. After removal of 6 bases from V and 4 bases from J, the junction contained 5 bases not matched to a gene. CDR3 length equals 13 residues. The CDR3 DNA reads TGTGCCAGCAGAAAAGCAGGGGGCTATGGCTACACCTTC. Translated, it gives CASRKAGGYGYTF.

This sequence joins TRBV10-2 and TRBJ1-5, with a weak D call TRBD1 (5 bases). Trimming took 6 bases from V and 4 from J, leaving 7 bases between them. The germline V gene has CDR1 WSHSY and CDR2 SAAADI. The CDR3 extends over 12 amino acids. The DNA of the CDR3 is TGCGCCAGCAGGGACATAAATCAGCCCCAGCATTTT. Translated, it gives CASRDINQPQHF.

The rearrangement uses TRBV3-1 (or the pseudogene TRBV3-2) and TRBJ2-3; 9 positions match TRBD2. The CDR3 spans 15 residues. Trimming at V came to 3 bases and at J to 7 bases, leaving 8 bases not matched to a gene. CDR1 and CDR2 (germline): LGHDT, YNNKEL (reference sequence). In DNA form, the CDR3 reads TGTGCCAGCAGCCACCTGGGGACTAGCTTTCATACGCAGTATTTT. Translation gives CASSHLGTSFHTQYF.

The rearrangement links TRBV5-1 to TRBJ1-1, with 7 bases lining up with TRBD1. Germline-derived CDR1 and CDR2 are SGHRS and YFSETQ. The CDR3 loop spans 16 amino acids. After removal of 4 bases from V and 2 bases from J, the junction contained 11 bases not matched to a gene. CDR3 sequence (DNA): TGCGCCAGCAGCCCCCTTTCCGGGACAGTTAACACTGAAGCTTTCTTT. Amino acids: CASSPLSGTVNTEAFF.